This entry features one TCR beta chain sequence. Its antigen is unknown. All participating donors were Caucasian adults from Nashville, Tennessee. This sample stems from a study of shared clonotypes between healthy human individuals. Study at large: The composition of the donors was a couple of women and a few men aged 18 to 49. The study's findings and limits: The expectation was that sequencing depth would affect clonotype sharing among donors.

The data were produced by immunoSEQ multiplex PCR, yet TCRdb's version contains in-frame clones alone and is incomplete. The sample yields 2 million to 3 million clones, around nine tenths seen once. The junction had 12 bases not matched to a gene; V was cut back by 2 bases and J by 5 bases. The CDR3 extends over 18 amino acids. Germline lookup yields CDR1 MGHDK and CDR2 SYGVNS. Sequencing was done on a sample of naive CD4+ T cells sorted from blood. Regarding subset: CD45RA+ positively selected. The chain carries TRBV25-1 and TRBJ2-2; 9 nucleotides line up with TRBD1. The TCR was taken from a young man in good health. The CDR3 coding sequence is TGTGCCAGCAGTGAAAGTCCGGGACAGGGTTTTTTTACCGGGGAGCTGTTTTTT. It codes for CASSESPGQGFFTGELFF.